The sequence of this TCR beta chain was determined in a study of blood T cell repertoires in COVID-19. Whole-study context: PBMCs, B-cell-depleted T cells, or T cells were the source of the cDNA or gDNA that made up the material.

This clone was counted a few times. In the study's own analysis: Nucleated cell counts were estimated from reference gene primer amplification. TCRdb's copy holds only in-frame clones and misses some; the assay was immunoSEQ multiplex PCR. V and J calls and clone size are those listed in that table; D and trimming were worked out from the DNA. Among some 120,000 clones, almost 85% were seen once, and the ten largest hold about 12%. The CDR3 extends over 14 amino acids. Germline loops: CDR1 LGHDT, CDR2 YNNKEL (reference sequence). The trim removed 4 bases at V and 9 bases at J, leaving 5 bases unmatched.

The rearrangement links TRBV3-1 (or the pseudogene TRBV3-2) to TRBJ1-4; TRBD1 agrees at 10 bases. Source material: peripheral blood. This receptor was identified in a woman aged 30 to 39 who had recovered from COVID-19. The CDR3 protein is CASSPTGGSKKLFF. The CDR3 nucleotides read TGTGCCAGCAGCCCGACAGGGGGCAGTAAAAAACTGTTTTTT.